This TCR beta chain comes out of a study of immune evolution from preneoplasia to lung adenocarcinoma. The CDR3 runs 15 residues. Losses at the gene ends were 4 bases for V and 4 bases for J; bases not matched to a gene: 4. The germline gives CDR1 MNHNS, CDR2 SASEGT. TCRdb's copy holds only in-frame clones and misses some; the assay was immunoSEQ multiplex PCR. In the table there are more than 9,000 clones, roughly 84% of which are singletons. Patients had resection in Japan or China between the mid-2010s and the late 2010s. Macro-dissection enriched premalignant or tumor cells before nucleic acid extraction. Whole-study findings and limits: Clonality was highest in normal lung, lower in later-stage lesions apparently.

Note on this clone: The antigen remains undetermined.

Input material: FFPE minimally invasive lung adenocarcinoma tissue. The gene calls are TRBV6-1 and TRBJ2-7, with 13 bases aligning to TRBD2. This receptor was identified in a person aged 65 to 85 with lung adenocarcinoma. CDR3 sequence: CASSAGTSGVYEQYF. CDR3 DNA: TGTGCCAGCAGTGCAGGGACTAGCGGGGTGTACGAGCAGTACTTC.